This T cell receptor beta chain was profiled in a study of T cells expressing NK-cell markers. Study-level background: Underlying the TCR beta repertoires were sorted CD3+CD56+NKG2C+, CD3+CD56+NKG2C- and CD3+CD56-NKG2C+ T cells. The sequencing cohort of eight donors included seven HCMV-seropositive individuals and one seronegative individual. Study-wide results and limits: Leadership of the CD3+CD56-NKG2C+ fraction also belonged to these clonotypes in several donors. Dominant NKG2C+ clonotypes made up about 1.0-8% of CD8+ T cells in about six donors.

Note on this clonotype: Its target is unknown.

Following a re-call of the 5' RACE reads, TCRdb has one entry per CDR3 protein and lacks DNA. Recorded for this sample: under 500,000 distinct CDR3 sequences. Germline V gene lookup returns CDR1 MNHNS and CDR2 SASEGT. The CDR3 extends over 16 amino acids. This rearrangement joins TRBV6-1 to TRBJ2-3; TCRdb reports TRBD2, a call that lacks DNA to check it against. The specimen sequenced was blood T cells: a sorted CD56 or NKG2C T cell subset, CD4+ or CD8+ T cells, or bulk PBMC T cells (not recorded which). The TCR sequence derives from a woman between 18 and 69 years old in good health. CDR3 protein: CASSAPSGRGTDTQYF.